This T cell receptor (beta chain) was identified during a study of blood T cell repertoires in COVID-19 (dated by TCRdb to 2020 to 2021). For the wider study: Samples from collaborators originated in the United States, Italy and Spain and spanned both the acute and convalescent phases of COVID-19. The prospective study material was composed of cDNA or gDNA derived from T cells, B-cell-depleted T cells, or PBMCs. Subjects who had been exposed to COVID-19, were actively infected with it, or had recovered from it provided the deeply sampled blood TCRbeta repertoires that made up the dataset. A freely available public database, intended as a resource for researchers studying the immune response to SARS-CoV-2, is where the repertoires were released. Samples came from the ongoing ImmuneRACE study (first 160 participants) plus 1,254 subjects from 6 global collaborators. Sample metadata almost always included a de-identified subject ID, COVID-19 status, age in years and sex. Where available, HLA class I and class II types were obtained from metadata supplied by the sample provider rather than from assay-based typing. Overall results and qualifications from the work: How much clinical and demographic metadata was included differed by source and by participant, and the metadata was provided uncurated.

TCRbeta CDR3 regions were amplified from genomic DNA using the immunoSEQ Assay, a bias-controlled multiplex PCR. Per the source publication's procedure: Nucleated cell counts per sample were estimated from amplification of reference gene primers within the assay. To quantify the absolute abundance of each unique TCRbeta CDR3 rearrangement, sequence reads were collapsed and filtered. For each sample, productive Simpson clonality was calculated by taking the square root of Simpson's diversity index across productive rearrangements. What TCRdb holds here is the immuneACCESS table cut down to in-frame rearrangements. Part of the clones is not present; checked against another copy, under half of the missing clones reflect an unresolved V gene, and the others are unexplained. V and J calls and clone size are copied from that table; D and trimming were computed from the DNA. The sample table lists about 270,000 clones, roughly nine tenths of them with a count of one. In total, the top ten clones hold under 3% of the sample.

Enrolling through a virtual design, the prospective study's participants ranged in age from about 18 to 89 years and lived across about two dozen United States geographic areas. To assign participants to cohorts, the prospective study relied on clinical history that participants themselves reported in a screening survey and a study questionnaire. For ImmuneRACE Cohort 3, a participant was defined as recovered based on two consecutive negative NP/OP PCR tests, clearance by a healthcare professional, or resolution of symptoms. Each participant in the prospective study had whole blood, serum and a nasopharyngeal or oropharyngeal swab collected by mobile phlebotomists. Participants in the prospective study had the option to provide additional blood draws and questionnaires over a 2-month period. Before DNA extraction, prospective study blood samples were shipped either frozen or at room temperature.

As to this clone: This receptor's antigen is unknown. Base qualities are not provided; no much larger clone lies one nucleotide away.

This sequence was found in a woman between 18 and 30 years old who had recovered from COVID-19. Material: PBMCs or T cells enriched from blood (not recorded which).

CDR3 protein: CASSQATGQANTEAFF. At the DNA level, the sequence is TGTGCCAGCAGCCAAGCCACGGGACAAGCGAACACTGAAGCTTTCTTT. The chain joins TRBV11-2 to TRBJ1-1; matching of 6 bases hints at TRBD1 as the D gene. V is reduced by 5 bases and J by 1 base, leaving a spacing of 17 bases between them. CDR3 length: 16 amino acids, cysteine to phenylalanine. This entry keeps only the CDR3 DNA: 48 bases, framed from base 1. The germline V gene yields SGHAT for CDR1 and FQNNGV for CDR2.